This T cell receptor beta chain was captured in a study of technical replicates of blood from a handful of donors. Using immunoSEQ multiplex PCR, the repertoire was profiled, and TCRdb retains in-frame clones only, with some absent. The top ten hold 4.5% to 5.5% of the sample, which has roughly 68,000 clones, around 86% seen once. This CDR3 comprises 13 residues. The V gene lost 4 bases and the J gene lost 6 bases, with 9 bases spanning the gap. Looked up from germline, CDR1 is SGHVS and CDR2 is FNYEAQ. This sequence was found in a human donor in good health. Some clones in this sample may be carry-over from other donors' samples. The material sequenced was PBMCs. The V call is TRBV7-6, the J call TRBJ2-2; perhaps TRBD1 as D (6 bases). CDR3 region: CASSSRGPGELFF. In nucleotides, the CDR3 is TGTGCCAGCAGCTCCAGGGGCCCCGGGGAGCTGTTTTTT.